This is a list of T cell receptor beta chains from one sample in a study of identical twins. TCRdb recomputed calls from the 5' RACE reads with MiXCR, one row per CDR3 protein. The sample yields approximately 890,000 distinct CDR3 sequences, approximately 13% seen once. The same specimen was also included in a second study, on yellow fever vaccine responses in identical twins.

The sample was PBMCs. Receptors were obtained from a woman aged 18-35 years in good health. The CDR3 runs from the conserved cysteine through the conserved F or W. The D gene is left open where the match is weak. Size tells how often a clone was seen (once, few, many) or the class of an expanded clone, and some rows leave it out.

D gene	V gene	clone size	J gene	CDR3 protein	CDR3 DNA
TRBD1	TRBV5-1	few	TRBJ1-2	CASSLTGGEGYTF	TGCGCCAGCAGCTTGACAGGGGGAGAGGGCTACACCTTC
.	TRBV7-3	few	TRBJ1-6	CASSSGTTNNSPLHF	TGTGCCAGCAGCTCCGGGACAACCAATAATTCACCCCTCCACTTT
.	TRBV12-3/TRBV12-4	few	TRBJ1-5	CASTLGGMGSNQPQHF	TGTGCCAGCACCCTAGGAGGGATGGGGAGCAATCAGCCCCAGCATTTT
.	TRBV28	.	TRBJ2-7	CASRAGTLSYEQYF	TGTGCCAGCAGAGCCGGGACACTCTCCTACGAGCAGTACTTC
.	TRBV6-1	few	TRBJ1-1	CASSEEANVKKGLGAFF	TGTGCCAGCAGTGAAGAGGCAAACGTGAAGAAGGGCTTGGGAGCTTTCTTT
TRBD1	TRBV2	.	TRBJ2-3	CASREFLQGDTDTQYF	TGTGCCAGCAGAGAATTCCTTCAGGGGGACACAGATACGCAGTATTTT
TRBD1	TRBV24-1	.	TRBJ2-2	CATSDLDRGNTGELFF	TGTGCCACCAGTGATTTGGACAGGGGGAACACCGGGGAGCTGTTTTTT
.	TRBV7-2	many	TRBJ2-3	CASSLKPGNTQYF	TGTGCCAGCAGCTTAAAACCCGGGAATACGCAGTATTTT
TRBD1	TRBV20-1	few	TRBJ2-3	CSARDPSSDRVSDTQYF	TGCAGTGCTAGAGATCCGAGCTCGGACAGGGTATCAGATACGCAGTATTTT
TRBD2	TRBV6-5	few	TRBJ2-3	CASSYVLAGRDTQYF	TGTGCCAGCAGTTACGTACTAGCGGGGCGGGATACGCAGTATTTT